Detailed here is one T cell receptor (beta chain). Its antigen is as yet unknown. Sequencing was performed with immunoSEQ multiplex PCR; in TCRdb, only in-frame clones are kept and a portion is missing. The sample holds fewer than 11,000 clones, 70% to 80% seen once. CDR1 and CDR2 (germline): SQVTM, ANQGSEA. CDR3 length: 15 amino acids. V lost 2 bases to trimming and J lost 7 bases, with 18 bases between them. This sample is drawn from a study of immune evolution from preneoplasia to lung adenocarcinoma. Study observations and caveats: Later-stage lesions appeared to have more T cells, more diversity, less clonality.

This clonotype originated in a person in their 70s with lung adenocarcinoma. The chain uses TRBV29-1 and TRBJ2-1; no firm D call. The material sequenced was FFPE minimally invasive lung adenocarcinoma tissue. The CDR3 here is CSVEPSRGSANEQFF. The CDR3 bases are TGCAGCGTTGAACCGTCAAGAGGTTCAGCAAATGAGCAGTTCTTC.